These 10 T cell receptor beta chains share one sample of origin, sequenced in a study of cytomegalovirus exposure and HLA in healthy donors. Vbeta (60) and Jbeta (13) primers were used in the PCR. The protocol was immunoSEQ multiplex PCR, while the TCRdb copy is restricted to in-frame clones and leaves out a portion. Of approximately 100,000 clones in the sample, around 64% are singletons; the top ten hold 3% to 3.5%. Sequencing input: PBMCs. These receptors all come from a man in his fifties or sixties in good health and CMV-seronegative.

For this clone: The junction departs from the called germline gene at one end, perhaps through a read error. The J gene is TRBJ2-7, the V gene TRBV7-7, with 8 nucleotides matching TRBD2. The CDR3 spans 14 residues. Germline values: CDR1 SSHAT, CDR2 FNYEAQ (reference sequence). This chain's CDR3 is CASSSAGGSSEQYF. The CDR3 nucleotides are TGTGCTAGCAGCTCGGCGGGGGGTAGTTCGGAGCAGTACTTC.

The CDR3 sequence is CASSRFPGLGGETQYF. The CDR3 DNA reads TGTGCCAGCAGCCGATTCCCGGGACTAGGGGGAGAGACCCAGTACTTC. The rearrangement uses TRBV11-2 and TRBJ2-5; 8 nucleotides align to TRBD2. V lost 5 bases to trimming and J lost 4 bases; unmatched junction nucleotides: 12. The germline CDR1 and CDR2 sequences are SGHAT and FQNNGV. The CDR3 has 16 amino acids.

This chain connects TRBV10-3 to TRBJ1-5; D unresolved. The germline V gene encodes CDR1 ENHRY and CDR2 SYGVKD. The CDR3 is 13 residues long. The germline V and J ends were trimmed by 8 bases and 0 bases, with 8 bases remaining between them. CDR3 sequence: CAIGLDSNQPQHF. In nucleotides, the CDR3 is TGTGCCATCGGACTGGATAGCAATCAGCCCCAGCATTTT.

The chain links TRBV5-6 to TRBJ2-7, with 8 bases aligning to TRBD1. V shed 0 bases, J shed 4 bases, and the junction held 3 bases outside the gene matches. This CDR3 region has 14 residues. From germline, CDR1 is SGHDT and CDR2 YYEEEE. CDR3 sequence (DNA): TGTGCCAGCAGCTTGGACAGGGGGAATTACGAGCAGTACTTC. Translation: CASSLDRGNYEQYF.

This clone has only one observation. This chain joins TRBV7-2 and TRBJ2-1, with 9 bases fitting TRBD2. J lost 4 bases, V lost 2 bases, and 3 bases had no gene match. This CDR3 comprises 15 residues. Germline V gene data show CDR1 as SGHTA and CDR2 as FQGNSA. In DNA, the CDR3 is TGTGCCAGCAGCTTAACGCGGGGGGGATACAATGAGCAGTTCTTC. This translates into CASSLTRGGYNEQFF.

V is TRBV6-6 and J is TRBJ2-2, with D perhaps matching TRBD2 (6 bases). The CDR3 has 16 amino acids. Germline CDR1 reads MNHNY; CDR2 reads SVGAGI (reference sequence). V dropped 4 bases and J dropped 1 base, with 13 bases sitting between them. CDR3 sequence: CASSLSGTRNTGELFF. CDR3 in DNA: TGTGCCAGCAGTTTATCCGGGACTCGGAACACCGGGGAGCTGTTTTTT.

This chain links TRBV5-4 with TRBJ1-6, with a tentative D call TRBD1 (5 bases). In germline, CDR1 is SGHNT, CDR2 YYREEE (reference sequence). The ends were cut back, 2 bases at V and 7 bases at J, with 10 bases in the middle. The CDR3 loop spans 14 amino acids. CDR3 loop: CASSLQASNSPLHF. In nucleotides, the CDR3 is TGTGCCAGCAGCTTACAGGCGTCCAATTCACCCCTCCACTTT.

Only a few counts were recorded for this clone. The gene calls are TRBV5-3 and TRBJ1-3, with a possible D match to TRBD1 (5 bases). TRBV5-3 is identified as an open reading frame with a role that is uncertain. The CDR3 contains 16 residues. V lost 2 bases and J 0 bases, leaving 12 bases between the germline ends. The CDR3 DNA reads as TGTGCCAGAAGCTTTACCACAGGCTACTCTGGAAACACCATATATTTT. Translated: CARSFTTGYSGNTIYF.

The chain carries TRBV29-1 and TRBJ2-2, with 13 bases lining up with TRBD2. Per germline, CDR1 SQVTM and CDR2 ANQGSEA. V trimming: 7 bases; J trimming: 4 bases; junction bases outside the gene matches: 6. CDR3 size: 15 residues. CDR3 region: CSAQLAGGGTGELFF. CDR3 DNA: TGCAGCGCCCAACTAGCGGGAGGGGGCACCGGGGAGCTGTTTTTT.

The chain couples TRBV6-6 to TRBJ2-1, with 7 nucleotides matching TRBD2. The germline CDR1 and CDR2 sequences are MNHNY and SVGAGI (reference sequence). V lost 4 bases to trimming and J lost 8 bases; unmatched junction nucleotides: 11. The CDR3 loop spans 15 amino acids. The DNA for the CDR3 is TGTGCCAGCAGTTTAGGGGAGGGAGGTTTCGATGAGCAGTTCTTC. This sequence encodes CASSLGEGGFDEQFF.